This note documents a single T cell receptor (beta chain) sequence. This clone appeared a single time. Its antigen remains undetermined. There are no base qualities to consult, and no much larger clone falls within one base. The data originate from a study of blood T cell repertoires in COVID-19 (TCRdb year 2020). For context, the study as a whole: The collaborator samples originated in the United States, Italy and Spain and spanned the acute and convalescent phases of COVID-19. The material from the prospective study consisted of cDNA or gDNA derived from T cells, B-cell-depleted T cells, or PBMCs. The dataset comprised deeply sampled blood TCRbeta repertoires from subjects exposed to, actively infected with, or recovered from COVID-19. A freely available public database, intended as a resource for researchers studying the immune response to SARS-CoV-2, is where the repertoires were released. The samples were drawn from two sources: the first 160 participants of the ongoing ImmuneRACE study, and some 1,300 subjects contributed by 6 global collaborators. A de-identified subject ID, COVID-19 status, age in years and sex were almost always included in the sample metadata. Where available, HLA class I and class II types were obtained from metadata supplied by the sample provider rather than from assay-based typing.

TCRbeta CDR3 regions were amplified from genomic DNA using the immunoSEQ Assay, a bias-controlled multiplex PCR. The authors processed their data as follows. The number of nucleated cells in each sample was estimated by amplification of reference gene primers within the assay. To quantify the absolute abundance of each unique TCRbeta CDR3 rearrangement, sequence reads were collapsed and filtered. For each sample, productive Simpson clonality was calculated as the square root of Simpson's diversity index across productive rearrangements. TCRdb's version of the immuneACCESS table is confined to in-frame rearrangements and falls short of the full clone set. An unresolved V gene accounts for under half of the shortfall where checked; the remainder is of unknown origin. The V and J calls and clone size come from that table; D and trimming were worked out from the DNA. For this sample the table gives roughly 250,000 clones, of which about 84% were detected only once. The biggest ten clones account for around 2% of the sample.

Participants in the prospective study were aged roughly 18 to 100 years, lived in about two dozen United States geographic areas, and enrolled through a virtual design. In the prospective study, participants were assigned to cohorts based on the clinical history participants reported in a screening survey and a study questionnaire. Recovered participants in ImmuneRACE Cohort 3 were defined as having two consecutive negative NP/OP PCR tests, clearance from a healthcare professional, or resolution of symptoms. In the prospective study, whole blood, serum and a nasopharyngeal or oropharyngeal swab were collected from each participant by mobile phlebotomists. Additional blood draws and questionnaires over a 2-month period could optionally be provided by prospective study participants. Prospective study blood samples were shipped either frozen or at room temperature before DNA extraction. The CDR3 runs 13 amino acids, cysteine and phenylalanine included. Only the CDR3 portion is preserved as DNA: 39 bases, with reading frame beginning at the first base. After removal of 8 bases from V and 5 bases from J, the junction retains 6 bases not matched to a gene.

What the study reported, not specific to this receptor: Clinical and demographic metadata were provided uncurated, with the amount varying by source and participant.

The sequencing sample was made of PBMCs or T cells enriched from blood (not recorded which). Recombination linked TRBV23-1 to TRBJ1-1; 9 central nucleotides agree with TRBD1. TRBV23-1 is given ORF status, its function remaining uncertain. This TCR came from a woman between 45 and 65 years old who had recovered from COVID-19. The bases are TGCGCCAGCGGGACAGGGTCGGGAACTGAAGCTTTCTTT. It codes for CASGTGSGTEAFF.